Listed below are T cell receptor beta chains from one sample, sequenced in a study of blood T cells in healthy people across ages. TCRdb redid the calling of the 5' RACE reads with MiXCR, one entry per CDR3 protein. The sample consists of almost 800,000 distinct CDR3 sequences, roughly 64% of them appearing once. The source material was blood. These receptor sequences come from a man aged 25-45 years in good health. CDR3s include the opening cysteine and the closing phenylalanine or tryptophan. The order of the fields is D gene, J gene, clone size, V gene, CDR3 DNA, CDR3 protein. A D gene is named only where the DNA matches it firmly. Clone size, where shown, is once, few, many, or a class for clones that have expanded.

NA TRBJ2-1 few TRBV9 TGTGCCAGCAGCGTAGTAGGATACAATGAGCAGTTCTTC CASSVVGYNEQFF
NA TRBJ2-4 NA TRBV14 TGTGCCAGCAGCCCCATGGGGGGATACGAACAGTACTTC CASSPMGGYEQYF
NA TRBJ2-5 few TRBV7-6 TGTGCCAGCAGCACCCAGGGTGAGACCCAGTACTTC CASSTQGETQYF
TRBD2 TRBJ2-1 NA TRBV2 TGCGCCAGACAGGGACGAGCGGGGGGAGATGAGCAGTTCTTC CARQGRAGGDEQFF
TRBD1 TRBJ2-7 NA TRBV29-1 TGCAGCCCCGCAAGGGACAGCTTCTACGAGCAGTACTTC CSPARDSFYEQYF
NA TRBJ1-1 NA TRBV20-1 TGCAGTGCTACCCGAAACCGACAGAACACTGAAGCTTTCTTT CSATRNRQNTEAFF
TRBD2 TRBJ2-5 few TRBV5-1 TGCGCCAGCAGCCCAGGACTAGCGGGGCCCCAAGAGACCCAGTACTTC CASSPGLAGPQETQYF
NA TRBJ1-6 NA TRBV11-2 TGTGCCTCCTCGACACCTTCAACCTTCAGCTCCTATAATTCACCCCTCCACTTT CASSTPSTFSSYNSPLHF
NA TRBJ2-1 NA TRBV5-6 TGTGCCAGCAGAATCTTACAGGGGAGGGCCCATTACAATGAGCAGTTCTTC CASRILQGRAHYNEQFF
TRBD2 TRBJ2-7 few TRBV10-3 TGTGCCATCAGTGAGACAGTACTAGCGGGGGTACTAGACGAGCAGTACTTC CAISETVLAGVLDEQYF